This T cell receptor (beta chain) was sequenced in a study of blood T cell repertoires in COVID-19. For the study at large: Sites across the United States, Italy and Spain contributed samples from acute and convalescent COVID-19.

In the original workflow: How many nucleated cells were present was estimated from reference gene primer amplification. The method was immunoSEQ multiplex PCR; TCRdb's version includes in-frame clones alone and lacks a portion of them. Clone size and the V and J calls come from that table; the DNA yielded D and trimming. The sample has over 100,000 clones, approximately 87% seen once; the top ten hold about 2.5%. Germline V gene sequence: CDR1 SGDLS, CDR2 YYNGEE. The ends lost 4 bases at V and 7 bases at J; junction bases unmatched: 16. This CDR3 contains 18 residues. The origin of this receptor is a man over 45 with active COVID-19. V and J are TRBV9 and TRBJ2-2, with 10 bases matching TRBD1. Material: peripheral blood. DNA for the CDR3: TGTGCCAGCAGCACCCGATTGACAGGGGGCTCGGGTGGCGGGGAGCTGTTTTTT. Translation gives CASSTRLTGGSGGGELFF. The full variable domain, completed using reference TRBV9 and TRBJ2-2, is DSGVTQTPKHLITATGQRVTLRCSPRSGDLSVYWYQQSLDQGLQFLIQYYNGEERAKGNILERFSAQQFPDLHSELNLSSLELGDSALYFCASSTRLTGGSGGGELFFGEGSRLTVL.